This T cell receptor (beta chain) was captured by sequencing in a study of OX40 agonist ivuxolimab in advanced cancers. V shed 2 bases and J 9 bases; nucleotides not matched to a gene: 5. The germline gives CDR1 SNHLY, CDR2 FYNNEI. The CDR3 extends over 15 amino acids. Generated by immunoSEQ multiplex PCR, the TCRdb table keeps only in-frame clones and is missing some. The table includes under 85,000 clones, about 85% detected once. Specimen: CD4+ or CD8+ T cells sorted from blood, collected in a trial of the OX40 agonist ivuxolimab. The chain couples TRBV2 to TRBJ2-1, with TRBD2 identical over 12 bases. This clonotype was sampled from an adult with an advanced solid tumor such as melanoma, head and neck, liver or kidney cancer. DNA of the CDR3: TGTGCCAGCAGTGAACTAGCGGGGGGGCTGGGTGAGCAGTTCTTC. Protein product: CASSELAGGLGEQFF.